This TCR beta chain was sequenced during a study of cytotoxic CD8 clonotypes in ibrutinib-treated CLL. Turning to the study itself: There were about 12 relapsed/refractory patients and around 15 treatment-naive patients, and fewer than 18 were IGHV unmutated.

Assay: immunoSEQ multiplex PCR; the TCRdb copy retains only in-frame clones and omits some. The table includes 30,000 to 40,000 clones, 60% to 80% detected once. Trimming shortened V by 7 bases and J by 3 bases, and 15 bases separated the two germline ends. CDR3 length equals 15 residues. Germline loops: CDR1 ENHRY, CDR2 SYGVKD. Material: PBMCs, obtained before ibrutinib treatment. This sequence was found in a human donor with chronic lymphocytic leukemia. This rearrangement joins TRBV10-3 to TRBJ2-2; either TRBD1 or TRBD2 may supply D (6 bases each). Written as DNA, the CDR3 is TGTGCCATCAAGGGGGGTCAGAGCGACACCGGGGAGCTGTTTTTT. Its protein is CAIKGGQSDTGELFF.